The 2 T cell receptor beta chains below come from one sample, sequenced in a study of T cell responses to AZD1222 COVID-19 vaccine. The method was immunoSEQ multiplex PCR; TCRdb's version includes in-frame clones alone and lacks a portion of them. The sample lists 170,000 or so clones, 90% occurring once. The sequencing used peripheral blood, collected on day 0 of AZD1222 vaccination. These receptors were taken from an adult in good health.

This chain connects TRBV6-5 to TRBJ2-3, with 7 bases fitting TRBD2. The V and J ends lost 6 bases and 2 bases, in that order; junction bases with no gene match: 5. The CDR3 is 14 residues long. Germline V gene lookup returns CDR1 MNHEY and CDR2 SVGAGI. CDR3 sequence reads: CASRPGGYTDTQYF. The CDR3 DNA is TGTGCCAGCAGGCCCGGGGGGTACACAGATACGCAGTATTTT.

The V gene is TRBV18, the J gene TRBJ1-5; 7 nucleotides match TRBD1. The trim removed 5 bases at V and 0 bases at J, leaving 13 bases unmatched. This CDR3 has 18 residues. CDR1 is KGHSH and CDR2 is LQKENI in the germline V gene. The DNA for the CDR3 is TGTGCCAGCTCAATTAGACAGGGTTCACGGTATAGCAATCAGCCCCAGCATTTT. Protein product: CASSIRQGSRYSNQPQHF.